These 12 T cell receptor beta chains share one sample of origin, sequenced in a study of cytomegalovirus exposure and HLA in healthy donors. Primers: 60 Vbeta forward and 13 Jbeta reverse. Profiling relied on immunoSEQ multiplex PCR, and the TCRdb table lists in-frame clones only, not all of them. The table shows 120,000 or so clones, with approximately 80% occurring only once. Material: PBMCs. Source of these receptors: a man aged 25-45 years in good health and CMV-seropositive.

The V and J genes are TRBV6-5 and TRBJ2-2; no clear D gene. Trimming removed 4 bases at V and 5 bases at J, with 2 bases between. The CDR3 consists of 11 residues. From germline, CDR1 is MNHEY and CDR2 SVGAGI. The CDR3 here is CASSLTGELFF. CDR3 nucleotides: TGTGCCAGCAGTTTAACCGGGGAGCTGTTTTTT.

This clone was counted between two and nine times. The chain has TRBV19 and TRBJ1-2; D is possibly TRBD1 (6 bases). Germline lookup yields CDR1 LNHDA and CDR2 SQIVND (reference sequence). The V and J ends lost 4 bases and 4 bases respectively, with 13 bases between them. The length of the CDR3 is 14 residues. The CDR3 loop is CASSTTGTTYGYTF. For the CDR3, the DNA is TGTGCCAGTAGTACGACCGGGACAACCTATGGCTACACCTTC.

This chain connects TRBV29-1 to TRBJ2-7, with a tentative D call TRBD1 (6 bases). CDR1 and CDR2 (germline): SQVTM, ANQGSEA. The CDR3 runs 12 residues. The V and J ends lost 4 bases and 4 bases respectively, with 11 bases between them. CDR3: CSVGTAKYEQYF. CDR3 in DNA: TGCAGCGTTGGGACAGCCAAGTACGAGCAGTACTTC.

The chain uses TRBV27 and TRBJ1-2; no clear D gene. V lost 8 bases, J lost 10 bases, and 14 bases lay in between. The length of the CDR3 is 11 residues. Germline V gene lookup returns CDR1 MNHEY and CDR2 SMNVEV (reference sequence). The CDR3 DNA is TGTGCCAGCGGTAGCGGCATTTCCTACACCTTC. Translation: CASGSGISYTF.

The chain is built from TRBV19 and TRBJ1-5; 9 bases are shared with TRBD1. The CDR3 extends over 14 amino acids. V trimming: 6 bases; J trimming: 7 bases; junction bases outside the gene matches: 7. Germline lookup yields CDR1 LNHDA and CDR2 SQIVND (reference sequence). CDR3 sequence reads: CASSTTGGDQPQHF. The DNA for the CDR3 is TGTGCCAGTAGCACAACAGGGGGCGACCAGCCCCAGCATTTT.

The chain uses TRBV27 and TRBJ1-5; a weak D match, TRBD1 (6 bases). V lost 0 bases to trimming and J lost 4 bases, with 13 bases between them. The CDR3 runs to 16 residues. Looked up from germline, CDR1 is MNHEY and CDR2 is SMNVEV (reference sequence). CDR3 protein: CASSLSGGAGNQPQHF. CDR3 nucleotides: TGTGCCAGCAGTTTATCGGGGGGGGCCGGGAATCAGCCCCAGCATTTT.

This clone was seen a handful of times. The chain has TRBV27 and TRBJ2-6, with D unresolved. The CDR3 is 13 residues long. The V gene's germline CDR1 is MNHEY and CDR2 SMNVEV (reference sequence). V was clipped by 5 bases and J by 12 bases, with 14 bases between them. In DNA form, the CDR3 reads TGTGCCAGCAGTCCCAGTCCCCCGCTCGTCCTGACTTTC. It encodes CASSPSPPLVLTF.

This rearrangement joins TRBV7-8 to TRBJ2-7; TRBD2 might be the D (6 bases). Per the germline V gene, CDR1 is SGHVS and CDR2 is FQNEAQ. The CDR3 runs 13 residues. V lost 5 bases and J 4 bases, leaving 12 bases between the germline ends. The CDR3 spells CASSRGLQYEQYF. CDR3 in DNA: TGTGCCAGCAGCCGAGGACTACAATACGAGCAGTACTTC.

This sequence joins TRBV29-1 and TRBJ2-3; 8 bases are shared with TRBD1. V shed 7 bases, J shed 5 bases, and the junction held 8 bases outside the gene matches. CDR3 length: 13 amino acids. Germline V gives CDR1 SQVTM, CDR2 ANQGSEA. CDR3 nucleotide sequence: TGCAGCGCCGGGACAGGTTCAAGAGATACGCAGTATTTT. It is translated as CSAGTGSRDTQYF.

The gene calls are TRBV6-1 and TRBJ2-5, with 9 bases fitting TRBD1. There are 14 residues in the CDR3. Germline V gene sequence: CDR1 MNHNS, CDR2 SASEGT. Trimming took 6 bases from V and 4 from J; bases not matched to a gene: 6. The CDR3 nucleotides read TGTGCCAGCAGCAGGGACAGGGAAGGAGAGACCCAGTACTTC. Amino acids: CASSRDREGETQYF.

J is TRBJ2-7 and V is TRBV28; D uncertain. The germline CDR1 and CDR2 sequences are MDHEN and SYDVKM. The CDR3 has 13 residues. V was shortened by 7 bases and J by 2 bases, with 12 bases between the two germline ends. The CDR3 bases are TGTGCCAGCATCGGAGCAGCTACCTACGAGCAGTACTTC. It specifies CASIGAATYEQYF.

This clone has a handful of counts. The J gene is TRBJ1-1, the V gene TRBV6-1, with D maybe TRBD1 (5 bases). Trimming removed 1 base at V and 4 bases at J, with 13 bases between. Per the germline V gene, CDR1 is MNHNS and CDR2 is SASEGT. The CDR3 length is 15 residues. The CDR3, as DNA: TGTGCCAGCAGTGAAGGGGCAGGGAGGACCACTGAAGCTTTCTTT. The encoded protein is CASSEGAGRTTEAFF.